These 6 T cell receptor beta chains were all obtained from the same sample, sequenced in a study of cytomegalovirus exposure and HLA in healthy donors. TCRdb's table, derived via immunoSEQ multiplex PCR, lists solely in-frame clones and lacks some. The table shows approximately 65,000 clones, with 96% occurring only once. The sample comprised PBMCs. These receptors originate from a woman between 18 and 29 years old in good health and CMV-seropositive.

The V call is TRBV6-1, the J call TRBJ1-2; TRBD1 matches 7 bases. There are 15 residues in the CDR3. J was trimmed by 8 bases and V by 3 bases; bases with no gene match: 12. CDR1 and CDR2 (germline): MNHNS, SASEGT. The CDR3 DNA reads TGTGCCAGCAGTGATGGGGAACAGGGGCTTAGGGGCTACACCTTC. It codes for CASSDGEQGLRGYTF.

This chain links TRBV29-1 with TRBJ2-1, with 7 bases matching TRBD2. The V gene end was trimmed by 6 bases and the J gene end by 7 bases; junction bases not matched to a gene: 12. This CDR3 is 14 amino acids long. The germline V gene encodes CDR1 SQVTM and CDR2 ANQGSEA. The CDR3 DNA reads TGCAGCGTGTCCTTCGGTCTAGCGGTTAATGAGCAGTTCTTC. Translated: CSVSFGLAVNEQFF.

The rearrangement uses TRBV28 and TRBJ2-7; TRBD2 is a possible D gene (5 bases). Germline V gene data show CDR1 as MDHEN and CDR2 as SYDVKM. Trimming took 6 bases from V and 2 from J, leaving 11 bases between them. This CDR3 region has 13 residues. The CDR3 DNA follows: TGTGCCAGCAGCGATAGCGTAGCCTACGAGCAGTACTTC. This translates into CASSDSVAYEQYF.

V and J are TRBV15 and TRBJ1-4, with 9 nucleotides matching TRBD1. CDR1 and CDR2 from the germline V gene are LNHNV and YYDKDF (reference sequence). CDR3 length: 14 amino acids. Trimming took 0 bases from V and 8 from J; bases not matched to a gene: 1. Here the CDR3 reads CATSREGQGEKLFF. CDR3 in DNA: TGTGCCACCAGCAGAGAGGGACAGGGAGAAAAACTGTTTTTT.

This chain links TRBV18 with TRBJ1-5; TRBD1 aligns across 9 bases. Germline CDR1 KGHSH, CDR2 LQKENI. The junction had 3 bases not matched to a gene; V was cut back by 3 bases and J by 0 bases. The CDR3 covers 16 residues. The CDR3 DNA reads TGTGCCAGCTCACCGGACAGGGGATATAGCAATCAGCCCCAGCATTTT. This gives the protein CASSPDRGYSNQPQHF. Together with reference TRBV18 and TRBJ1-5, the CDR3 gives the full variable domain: NAGVMQNPRHLVRRRGQEARLRCSPMKGHSHVYWYRQLPEEGLKFMVYLQKENIIDESGMPKERFSAEFPKEGPSILRIQQVVRGDSAAYFCASSPDRGYSNQPQHFGDGTRLSIL.

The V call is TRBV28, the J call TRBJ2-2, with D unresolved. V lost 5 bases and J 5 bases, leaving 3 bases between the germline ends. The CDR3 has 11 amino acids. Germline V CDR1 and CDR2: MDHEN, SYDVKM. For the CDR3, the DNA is TGTGCCAGCAGTCGTACCGGGGAGCTGTTTTTT. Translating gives CASSRTGELFF. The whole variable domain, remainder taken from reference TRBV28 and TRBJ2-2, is DVKVTQSSRYLVKRTGEKVFLECVQDMDHENMFWYRQDPGLGLRLIYFSYDVKMKEKGDIPEGYSVSREKKERFSLILESASTNQTSMYLCASSRTGELFFGEGSRLTVL.